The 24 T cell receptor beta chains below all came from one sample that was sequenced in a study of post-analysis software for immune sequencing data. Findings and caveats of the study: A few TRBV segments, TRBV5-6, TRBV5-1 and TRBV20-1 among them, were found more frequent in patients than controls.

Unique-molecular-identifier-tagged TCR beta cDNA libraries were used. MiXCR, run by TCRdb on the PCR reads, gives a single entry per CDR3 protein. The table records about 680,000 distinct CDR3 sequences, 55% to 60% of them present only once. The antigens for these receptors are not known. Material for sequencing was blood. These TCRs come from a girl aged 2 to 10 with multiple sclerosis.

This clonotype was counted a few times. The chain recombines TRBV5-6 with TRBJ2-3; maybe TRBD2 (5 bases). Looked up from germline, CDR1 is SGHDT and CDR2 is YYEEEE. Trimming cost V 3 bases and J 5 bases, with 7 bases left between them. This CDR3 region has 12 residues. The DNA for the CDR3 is TGTGCCAGCAGCTGGACTGAAGATACGCAGTATTTT. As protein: CASSWTEDTQYF.

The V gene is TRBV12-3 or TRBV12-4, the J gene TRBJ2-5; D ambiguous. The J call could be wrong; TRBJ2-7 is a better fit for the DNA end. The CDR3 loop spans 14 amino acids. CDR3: CASSFYRTTHEQYF. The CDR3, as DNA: TGTGCCAGCAGTTTCTACCGCACCACCCACGAGCAGTACTTC.

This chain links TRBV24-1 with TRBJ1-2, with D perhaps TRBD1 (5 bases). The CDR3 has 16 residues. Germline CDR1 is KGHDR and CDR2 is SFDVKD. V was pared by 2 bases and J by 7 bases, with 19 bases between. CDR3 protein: CATSDSGPLKRGGYTF. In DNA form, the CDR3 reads TGTGCCACCAGTGATTCGGGCCCCCTCAAAAGGGGTGGCTACACCTTC.

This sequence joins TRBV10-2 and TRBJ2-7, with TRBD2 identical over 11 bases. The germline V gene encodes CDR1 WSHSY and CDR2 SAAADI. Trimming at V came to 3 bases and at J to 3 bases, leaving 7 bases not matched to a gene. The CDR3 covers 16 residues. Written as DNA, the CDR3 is TGCGCCAGCAGTGAAGCTAGCGGGGGGAACTACTACGAGCAGTACTTC. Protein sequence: CASSEASGGNYYEQYF.

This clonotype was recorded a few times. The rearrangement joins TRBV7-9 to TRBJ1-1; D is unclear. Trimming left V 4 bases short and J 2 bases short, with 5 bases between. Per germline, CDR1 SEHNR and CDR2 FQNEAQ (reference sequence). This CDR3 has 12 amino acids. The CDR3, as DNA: TGTGCCAGCAGCTCAGCAAACACTGAAGCTTTCTTT. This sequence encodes CASSSANTEAFF. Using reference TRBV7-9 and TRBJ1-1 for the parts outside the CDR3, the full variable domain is DTGVSQNPRHKITKRGQNVTFRCDPISEHNRLYWYRQTLGQGPEFLTYFQNEAQLEKSRLLSDRFSAERPKGSFSTLEIQRTEQGDSAMYLCASSSANTEAFFGQGTRLTVV.

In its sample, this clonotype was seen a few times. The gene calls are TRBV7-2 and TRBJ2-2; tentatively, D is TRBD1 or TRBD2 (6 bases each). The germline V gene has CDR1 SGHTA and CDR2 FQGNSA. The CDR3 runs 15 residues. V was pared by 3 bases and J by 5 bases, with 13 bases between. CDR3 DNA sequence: TGTGCCAGCAGCTTGGATGGAGGGGGTACCGGGGAGCTGTTTTTT. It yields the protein CASSLDGGGTGELFF.

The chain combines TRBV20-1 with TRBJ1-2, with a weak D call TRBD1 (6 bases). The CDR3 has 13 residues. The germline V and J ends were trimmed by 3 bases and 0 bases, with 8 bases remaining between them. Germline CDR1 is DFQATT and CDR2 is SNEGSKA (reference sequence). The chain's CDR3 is CSASGQTNYGYTF. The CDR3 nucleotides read TGCAGTGCTAGCGGACAGACTAACTATGGCTACACCTTC.

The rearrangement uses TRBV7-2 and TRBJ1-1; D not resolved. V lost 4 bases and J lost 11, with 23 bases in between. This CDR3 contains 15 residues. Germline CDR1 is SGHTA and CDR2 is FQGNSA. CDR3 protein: CASSSITLSRVAAFF. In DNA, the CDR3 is TGTGCCAGCAGCTCGATAACTTTATCGCGTGTGGCCGCTTTCTTT.

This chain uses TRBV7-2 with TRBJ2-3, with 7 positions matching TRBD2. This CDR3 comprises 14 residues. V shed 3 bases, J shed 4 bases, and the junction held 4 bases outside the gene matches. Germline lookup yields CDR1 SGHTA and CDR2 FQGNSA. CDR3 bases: TGTGCCAGCAGCTTGGCGGGGGTTTCAGATACGCAGTATTTT. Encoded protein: CASSLAGVSDTQYF.

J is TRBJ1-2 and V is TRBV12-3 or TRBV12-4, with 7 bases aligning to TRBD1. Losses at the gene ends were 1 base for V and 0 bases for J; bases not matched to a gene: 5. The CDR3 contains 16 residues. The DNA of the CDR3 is TGTGCCAGCAGTTTAGGAGCGGGGACAGCTAACTATGGCTACACCTTC. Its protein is CASSLGAGTANYGYTF.

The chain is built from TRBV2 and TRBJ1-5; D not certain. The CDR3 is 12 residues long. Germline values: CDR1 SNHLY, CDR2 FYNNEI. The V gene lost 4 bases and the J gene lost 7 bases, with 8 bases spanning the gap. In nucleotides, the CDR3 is TGTGCCAGCAGTGTTGCCGTACAGCCCCAGCATTTT. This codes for CASSVAVQPQHF.

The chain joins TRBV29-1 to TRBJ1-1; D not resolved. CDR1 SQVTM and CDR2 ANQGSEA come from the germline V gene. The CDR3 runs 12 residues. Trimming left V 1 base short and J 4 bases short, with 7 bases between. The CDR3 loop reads CSVEGPTTEAFF. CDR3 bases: TGCAGCGTTGAAGGCCCCACCACTGAAGCTTTCTTT.

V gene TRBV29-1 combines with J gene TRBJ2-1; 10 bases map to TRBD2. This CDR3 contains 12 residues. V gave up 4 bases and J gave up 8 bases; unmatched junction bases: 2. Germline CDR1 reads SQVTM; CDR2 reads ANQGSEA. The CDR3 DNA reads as TGCAGCGTTGTCCTAGCGGGAGATGAGCAGTTCTTC. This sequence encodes CSVVLAGDEQFF.

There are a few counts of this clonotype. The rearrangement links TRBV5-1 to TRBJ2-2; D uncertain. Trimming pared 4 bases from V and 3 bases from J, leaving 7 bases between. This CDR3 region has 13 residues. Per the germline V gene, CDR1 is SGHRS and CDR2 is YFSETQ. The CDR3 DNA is TGCGCCAGCAGCCCTGGAGACACCGGGGAGCTGTTTTTT. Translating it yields CASSPGDTGELFF.

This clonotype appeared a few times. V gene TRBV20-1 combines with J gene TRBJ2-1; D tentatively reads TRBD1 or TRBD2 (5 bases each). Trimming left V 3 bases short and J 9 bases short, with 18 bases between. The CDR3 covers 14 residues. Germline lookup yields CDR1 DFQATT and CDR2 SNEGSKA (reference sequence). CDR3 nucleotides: TGCAGTGCTAGTAGGGACCTCCTCTTGGGTGAGCAGTTCTTC. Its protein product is CSASRDLLLGEQFF.

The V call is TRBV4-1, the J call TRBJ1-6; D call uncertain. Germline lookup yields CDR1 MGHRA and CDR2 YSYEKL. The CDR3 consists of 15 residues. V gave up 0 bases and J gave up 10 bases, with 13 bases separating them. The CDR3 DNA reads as TGCGCCAGCAGCCAAGATCCTTCCGGCGGGTCACCCCTCCACTTT. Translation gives CASSQDPSGGSPLHF.

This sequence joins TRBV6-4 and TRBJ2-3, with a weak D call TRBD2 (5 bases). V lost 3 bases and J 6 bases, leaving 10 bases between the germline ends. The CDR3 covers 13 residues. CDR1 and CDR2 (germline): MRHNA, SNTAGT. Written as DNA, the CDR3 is TGTGCCAGCAGTGAACAGCGGTCGGATACGCAGTATTTT. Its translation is CASSEQRSDTQYF.

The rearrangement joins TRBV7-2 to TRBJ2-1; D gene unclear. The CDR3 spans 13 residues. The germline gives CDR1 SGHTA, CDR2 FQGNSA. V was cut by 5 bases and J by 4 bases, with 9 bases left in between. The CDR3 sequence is CASSPVQYNEQFF. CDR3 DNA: TGTGCCAGCAGCCCCGTTCAGTACAATGAGCAGTTCTTC.

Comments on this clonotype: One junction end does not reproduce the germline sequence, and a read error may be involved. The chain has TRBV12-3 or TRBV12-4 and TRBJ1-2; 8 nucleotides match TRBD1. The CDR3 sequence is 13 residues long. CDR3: CASSFWTGNGCTF. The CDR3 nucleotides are TGTGCCAGCAGTTTTTGGACAGGGAATGGCTGCACCTTC.

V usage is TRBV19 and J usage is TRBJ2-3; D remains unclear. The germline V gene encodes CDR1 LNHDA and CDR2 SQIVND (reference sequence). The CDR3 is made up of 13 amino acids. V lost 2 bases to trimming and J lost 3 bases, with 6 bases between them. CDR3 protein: CASSISETDTQYF. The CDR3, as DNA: TGTGCCAGTAGTATATCGGAGACAGATACGCAGTATTTT.

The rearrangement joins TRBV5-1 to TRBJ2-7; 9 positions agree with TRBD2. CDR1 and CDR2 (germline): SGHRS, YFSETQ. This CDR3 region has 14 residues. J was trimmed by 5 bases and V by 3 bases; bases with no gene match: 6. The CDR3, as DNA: TGCGCCAGCAGCTCAGGGACTAGCTTCCACGAGCAGTACTTC. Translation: CASSSGTSFHEQYF.

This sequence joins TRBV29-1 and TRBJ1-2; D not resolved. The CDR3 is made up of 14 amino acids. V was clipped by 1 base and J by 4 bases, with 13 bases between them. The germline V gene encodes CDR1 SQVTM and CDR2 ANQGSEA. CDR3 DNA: TGCAGCGTTGAAGTGGCGGGCCGCTTCTATGGCTACACCTTC. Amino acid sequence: CSVEVAGRFYGYTF.

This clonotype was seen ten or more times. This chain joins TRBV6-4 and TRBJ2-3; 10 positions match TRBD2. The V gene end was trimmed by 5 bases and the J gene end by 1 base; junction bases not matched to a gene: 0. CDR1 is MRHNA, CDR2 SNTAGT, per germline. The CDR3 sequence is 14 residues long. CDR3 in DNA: TGTGCCAGCAGTACTAGCGGGGGCACAGATACGCAGTATTTT. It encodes CASSTSGGTDTQYF.

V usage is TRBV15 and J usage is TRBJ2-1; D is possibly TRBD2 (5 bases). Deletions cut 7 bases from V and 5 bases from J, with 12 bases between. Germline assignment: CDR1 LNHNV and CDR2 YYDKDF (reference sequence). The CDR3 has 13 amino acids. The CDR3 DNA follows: TGTGCCACCACCGAGGGAATCGACAATGAGCAGTTCTTC. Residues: CATTEGIDNEQFF.